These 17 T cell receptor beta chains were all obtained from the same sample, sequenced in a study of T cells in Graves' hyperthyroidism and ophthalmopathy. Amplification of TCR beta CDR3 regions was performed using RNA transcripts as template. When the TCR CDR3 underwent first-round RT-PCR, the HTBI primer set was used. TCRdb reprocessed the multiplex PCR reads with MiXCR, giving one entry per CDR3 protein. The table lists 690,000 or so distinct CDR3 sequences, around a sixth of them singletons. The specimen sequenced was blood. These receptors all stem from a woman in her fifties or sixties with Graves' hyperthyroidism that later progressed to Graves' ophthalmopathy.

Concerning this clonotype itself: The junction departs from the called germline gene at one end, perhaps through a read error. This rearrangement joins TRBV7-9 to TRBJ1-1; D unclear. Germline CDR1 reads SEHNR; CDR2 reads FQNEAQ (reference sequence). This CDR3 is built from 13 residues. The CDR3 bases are TGTGCCAGCAGCTTAGAGGAGAACACTGAAGCTTCCTTT. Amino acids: CASSLEENTEASF.

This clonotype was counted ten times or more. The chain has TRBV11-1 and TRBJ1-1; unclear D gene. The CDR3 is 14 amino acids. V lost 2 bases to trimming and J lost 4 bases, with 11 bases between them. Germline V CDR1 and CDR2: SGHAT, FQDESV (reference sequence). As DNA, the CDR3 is TGTGCCAGCAGCTTACGGGCCGCGGGCACTGAAGCTTTCTTT. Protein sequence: CASSLRAAGTEAFF.

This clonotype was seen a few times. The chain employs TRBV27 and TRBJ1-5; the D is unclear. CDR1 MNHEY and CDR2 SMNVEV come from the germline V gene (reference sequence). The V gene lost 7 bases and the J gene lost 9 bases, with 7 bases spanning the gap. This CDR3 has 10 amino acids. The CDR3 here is CASKIGPQHF. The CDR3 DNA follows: TGTGCCAGCAAAATCGGGCCCCAGCATTTT.

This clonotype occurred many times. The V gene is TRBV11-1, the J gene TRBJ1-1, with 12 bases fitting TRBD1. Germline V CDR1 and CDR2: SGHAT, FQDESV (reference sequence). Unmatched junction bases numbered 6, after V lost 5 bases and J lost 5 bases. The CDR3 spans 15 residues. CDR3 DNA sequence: TGTGCCAGCAGCCCCCGGGACAGGGGGCGAACTGAAGCTTTCTTT. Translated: CASSPRDRGRTEAFF.

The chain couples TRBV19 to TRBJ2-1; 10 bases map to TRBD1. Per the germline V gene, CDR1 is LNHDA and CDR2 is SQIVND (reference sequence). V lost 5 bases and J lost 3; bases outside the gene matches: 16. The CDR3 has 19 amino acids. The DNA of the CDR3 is TGTGCCAGTAGTTCGGGACAGGGGAAAAAGATGGGTTTCTACAATGAGCAGTTCTTC. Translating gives CASSSGQGKKMGFYNEQFF.

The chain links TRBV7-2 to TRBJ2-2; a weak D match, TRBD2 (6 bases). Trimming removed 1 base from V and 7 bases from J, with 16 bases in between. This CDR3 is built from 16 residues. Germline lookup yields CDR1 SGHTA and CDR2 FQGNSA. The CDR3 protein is CASSLGTSLSHGELFF. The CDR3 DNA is TGTGCCAGCAGCTTAGGTACTAGCTTGTCTCACGGGGAGCTGTTTTTT.

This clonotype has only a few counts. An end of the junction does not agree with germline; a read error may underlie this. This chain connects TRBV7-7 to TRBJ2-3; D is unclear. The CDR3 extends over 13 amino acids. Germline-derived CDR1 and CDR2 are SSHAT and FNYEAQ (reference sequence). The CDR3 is CASSSYSTDTQYF. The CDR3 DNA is TGTGCTAGCAGCTCCTACAGCACAGATACGCAGTATTTT.

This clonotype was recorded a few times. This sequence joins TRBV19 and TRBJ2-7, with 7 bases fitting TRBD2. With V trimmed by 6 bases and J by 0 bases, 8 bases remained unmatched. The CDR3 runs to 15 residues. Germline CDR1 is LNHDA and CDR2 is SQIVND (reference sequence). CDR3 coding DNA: TGTGCCAGTAGCCAATTCGGGGGGAGCTCCTACGAGCAGTACTTC. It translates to CASSQFGGSSYEQYF.

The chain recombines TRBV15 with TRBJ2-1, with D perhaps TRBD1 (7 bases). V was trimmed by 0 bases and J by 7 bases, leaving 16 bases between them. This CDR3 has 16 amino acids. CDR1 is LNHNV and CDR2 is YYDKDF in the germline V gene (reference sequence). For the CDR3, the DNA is TGTGCCACCAGCAGAGATACCCACAGGGGAGGTAATGAGCAGTTCTTC. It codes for CATSRDTHRGGNEQFF.

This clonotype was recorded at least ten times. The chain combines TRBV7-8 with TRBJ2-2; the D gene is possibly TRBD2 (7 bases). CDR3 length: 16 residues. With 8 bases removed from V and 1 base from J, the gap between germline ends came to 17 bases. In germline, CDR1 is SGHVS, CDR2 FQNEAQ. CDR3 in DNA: TGTGCCAGCGAATCCCGTAGGGGGGGGAACACCGGGGAGCTGTTTTTT. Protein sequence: CASESRRGGNTGELFF.

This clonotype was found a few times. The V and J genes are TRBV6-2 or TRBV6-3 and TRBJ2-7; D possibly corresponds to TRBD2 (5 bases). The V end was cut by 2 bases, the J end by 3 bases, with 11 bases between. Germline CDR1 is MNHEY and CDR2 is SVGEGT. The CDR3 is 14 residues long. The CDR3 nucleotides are TGTGCCAGCAGTTACACGGGATTTATCTACGAGCAGTACTTC. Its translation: CASSYTGFIYEQYF.

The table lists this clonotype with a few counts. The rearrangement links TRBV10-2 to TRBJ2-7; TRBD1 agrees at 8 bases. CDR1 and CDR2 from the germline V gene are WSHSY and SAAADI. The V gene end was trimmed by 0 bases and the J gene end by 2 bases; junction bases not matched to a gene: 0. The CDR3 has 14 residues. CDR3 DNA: TGCGCCAGCAGTGAGTCGACAGGGGCCTACGAGCAGTACTTC. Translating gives CASSESTGAYEQYF.

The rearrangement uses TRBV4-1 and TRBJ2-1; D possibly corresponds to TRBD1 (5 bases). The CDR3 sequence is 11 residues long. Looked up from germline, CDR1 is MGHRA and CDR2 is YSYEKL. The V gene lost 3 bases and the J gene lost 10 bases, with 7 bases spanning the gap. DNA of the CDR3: TGCGCCAGCAGCCAGGGGCAAGAGCAGTTCTTC. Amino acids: CASSQGQEQFF.

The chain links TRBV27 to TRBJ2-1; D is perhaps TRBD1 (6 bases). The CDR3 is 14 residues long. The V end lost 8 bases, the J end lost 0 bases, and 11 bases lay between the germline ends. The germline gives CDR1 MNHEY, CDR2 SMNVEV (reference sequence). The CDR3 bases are TGTGCCAGCCGACAGGTGTTCTCCTACAATGAGCAGTTCTTC. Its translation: CASRQVFSYNEQFF.

The CDR3, as DNA: TGTGCCAGCAGTTTATGGCAGGGGGACGATCAGCCCCAGCATTTT. Translating it yields CASSLWQGDDQPQHF. The chain links TRBV27 to TRBJ1-5; the match to TRBD1 covers 7 bases. Germline V gene lookup returns CDR1 MNHEY and CDR2 SMNVEV (reference sequence). Trimming at V came to 1 base and at J to 5 bases, leaving 5 bases not matched to a gene. The CDR3 has 15 residues.

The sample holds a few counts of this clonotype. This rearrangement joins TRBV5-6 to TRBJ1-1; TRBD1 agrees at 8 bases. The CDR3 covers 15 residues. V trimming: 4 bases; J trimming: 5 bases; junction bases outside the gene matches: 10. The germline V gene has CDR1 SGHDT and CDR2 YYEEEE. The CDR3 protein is CASSPLGQGRTEAFF. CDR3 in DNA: TGTGCCAGCAGCCCGCTTGGACAGGGAAGGACTGAAGCTTTCTTT.

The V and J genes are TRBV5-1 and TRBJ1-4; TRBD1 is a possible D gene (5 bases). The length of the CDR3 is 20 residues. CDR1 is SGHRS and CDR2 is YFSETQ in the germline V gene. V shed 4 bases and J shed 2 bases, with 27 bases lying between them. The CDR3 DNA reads TGCGCCAGCAGCGCGGACGTCCAGGGTTTGAGGCTCGGGACTAATGAAAAACTGTTTTTT. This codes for CASSADVQGLRLGTNEKLFF.